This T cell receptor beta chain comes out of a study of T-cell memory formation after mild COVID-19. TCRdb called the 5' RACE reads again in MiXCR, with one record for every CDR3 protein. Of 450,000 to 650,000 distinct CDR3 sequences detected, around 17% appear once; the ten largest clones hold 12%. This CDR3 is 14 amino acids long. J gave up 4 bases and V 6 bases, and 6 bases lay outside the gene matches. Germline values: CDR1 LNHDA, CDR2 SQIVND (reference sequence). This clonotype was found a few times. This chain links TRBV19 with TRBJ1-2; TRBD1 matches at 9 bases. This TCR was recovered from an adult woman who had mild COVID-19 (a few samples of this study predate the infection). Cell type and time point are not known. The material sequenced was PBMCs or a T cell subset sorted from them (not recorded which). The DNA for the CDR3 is TGTGCCAGTAGGGGACAGGGAGCAAGCTATGGCTACACCTTC. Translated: CASRGQGASYGYTF. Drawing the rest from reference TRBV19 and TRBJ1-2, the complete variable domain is DGGITQSPKYLFRKEGQNVTLSCEQNLNHDAMYWYRQDPGQGLRLIYYSQIVNDFQKGDIAEGYSVSREKKESFPLTVTSAQKNPTAFYLCASRGQGASYGYTFGSGTRLTVV.